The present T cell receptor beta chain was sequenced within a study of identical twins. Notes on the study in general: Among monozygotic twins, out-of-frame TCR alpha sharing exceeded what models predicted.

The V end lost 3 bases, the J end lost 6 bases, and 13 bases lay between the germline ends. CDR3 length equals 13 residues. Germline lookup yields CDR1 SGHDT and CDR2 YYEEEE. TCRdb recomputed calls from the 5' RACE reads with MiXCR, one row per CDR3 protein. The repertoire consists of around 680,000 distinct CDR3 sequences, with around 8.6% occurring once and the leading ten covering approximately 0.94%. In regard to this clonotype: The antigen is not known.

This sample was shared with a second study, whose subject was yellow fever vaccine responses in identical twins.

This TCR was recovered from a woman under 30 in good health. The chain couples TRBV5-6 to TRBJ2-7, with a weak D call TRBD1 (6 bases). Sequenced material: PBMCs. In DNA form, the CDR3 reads TGTGCCAGCAGCTCGAACAGGGTCAGCGAGCAGTACTTC. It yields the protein CASSSNRVSEQYF.